Below, 26 T cell receptor beta chains from the same sample are listed, as sequenced in a study of CD4 and CD8 cells across lung adenocarcinoma regions. A single record per CDR3 protein comes from TCRdb applying MiXCR to the PCR reads. Among about 16,000 distinct CDR3 sequences, around 52% were seen once, and the ten largest hold 32%. Sequences were obtained from CD8+ T cells from the center of a lung tumor. These receptors were collected from a female donor with lung adenocarcinoma. The CD4 and CD8 labels of this study may be unreliable.

This clonotype appeared once. One end of the junction does not line up with germline, which may come from a read error. V is TRBV6-1 and J is TRBJ2-3, with 8 bases aligning to TRBD2. The CDR3 loop spans 15 amino acids. Germline CDR1 reads MNHNS; CDR2 reads SASEGT. The CDR3 sequence: CASSPGGGGTNIQYF. The CDR3 DNA sequence: TGTGCCAGCAGTCCGGGGGGGGGGGGAACAAACATTCAGTATTTC.

V gene TRBV4-2 combines with J gene TRBJ2-1; D may be TRBD2 (6 bases). TRBJ2-5 matches the DNA end more closely, so the J call is doubtful. CDR3 size: 17 residues. Germline loops: CDR1 LGHNA, CDR2 YNFKEQ. The CDR3 protein is CASSQEEGLASGETQYF. Written as DNA, the CDR3 is TGTGCCAGCAGCCAAGAAGAGGGGCTAGCGAGCGGAGAGACCCAGTACTTC.

This clonotype was found a few times. The junction departs from the called germline gene at one end, perhaps through a read error. The V call is TRBV25-1, the J call TRBJ2-3, with 7 bases aligning to TRBD1. In germline, CDR1 is MGHDK, CDR2 SYGVNS. This CDR3 is 16 amino acids long. CDR3 sequence reads: CASREYGGQESDTQYF. CDR3 DNA sequence: TGTGCCAGCAGGGAGTACGGAGGACAGGAATCAGATACCCAGTATTTT.

The chain couples TRBV5-1 to TRBJ2-5; 7 nucleotides match TRBD2. The end of the DNA is better explained by TRBJ2-7, so the J call may be wrong. CDR1 is SGHRS, CDR2 YFSETQ, per germline. The CDR3 has 15 residues. CDR3 nucleotide sequence: TGCGCCAGCAGCTACGCTCCCGGGACTACCTACGAGCAGTACTTC. Translating gives CASSYAPGTTYEQYF.

This clonotype showed up just a few times. V and J are TRBV3-1 and TRBJ2-7; tentatively, D is TRBD1 (6 bases). Germline loops: CDR1 LGHDT, CDR2 YNNKEL (reference sequence). Trimming removed 4 bases from V and 2 bases from J, with 9 bases in between. The CDR3 is made up of 13 amino acids. Written as DNA, the CDR3 is TGTGCCAGCAGCCGGGACAAAACCTACGAGCAGTACTTC. Its translation: CASSRDKTYEQYF.

V gene TRBV11-2 combines with J gene TRBJ1-4, with a weak D call TRBD1 (6 bases). V was trimmed by 5 bases and J by 1 base, leaving 17 bases between them. Looked up from germline, CDR1 is SGHAT and CDR2 is FQNNGV. This CDR3 has 17 amino acids. The CDR3 loop is CASSRTGSGVTNEKLFF. CDR3 bases: TGTGCCAGCAGCCGTACAGGGTCAGGGGTAACTAATGAAAAACTGTTTTTT.

The table lists this clonotype with many counts. The genes are TRBV10-3 and TRBJ1-2; TRBD1 might be the D (6 bases). Trimming removed 2 bases at V and 6 bases at J, with 13 bases between. Per germline, CDR1 ENHRY and CDR2 SYGVKD. This CDR3 comprises 14 residues. CDR3 amino acids: CAISEELGADGYTF. In DNA form, the CDR3 reads TGTGCCATCAGTGAGGAATTGGGGGCTGATGGCTACACCTTC.

Of note for this clonotype: One end of the junction is discordant with germline, which a read error may explain. The chain uses TRBV7-6 and TRBJ1-1; D gene ambiguous. CDR3 length equals 13 residues. CDR1 and CDR2 from the germline V gene are SGHVS and FNYEAQ. The CDR3 DNA is TGTGCCAGCAGCTCCCCCTCTCTAACTGAAGCTATCTTC. The encoded protein is CASSSPSLTEAIF.

The J gene is TRBJ2-5, the V gene TRBV6-1, with 11 bases matching TRBD1. This CDR3 comprises 17 residues. V shed 6 bases and J 4 bases; nucleotides not matched to a gene: 13. CDR1 is MNHNS and CDR2 is SASEGT in the germline V gene. CDR3 coding DNA: TGTGCCAGCAGGGGGGGTTACGGGACAGGGGGAATAGAGACCCAGTACTTC. Protein: CASRGGYGTGGIETQYF.

Only one count was recorded for this clonotype. A junction boundary mismatches the germline segment, possibly from a read error. The rearrangement joins TRBV6-8 to TRBJ2-4, with D perhaps being TRBD1 or TRBD2 (5 bases each). The CDR3 loop spans 16 amino acids. The germline V gene has CDR1 MNHGY and CDR2 SAAAGT. CDR3 sequence (DNA): TGTCCCAGCCGCGCCTCGGGGCTGTCAGCCAAAAACACGCAGTACTTC. This encodes CPSRASGLSAKNTQYF.

V gene TRBV27 combines with J gene TRBJ2-1; 8 positions agree with TRBD2. The CDR3 is made up of 14 amino acids. The trim removed 5 bases at V and 9 bases at J, leaving 9 bases unmatched. The germline V gene has CDR1 MNHEY and CDR2 SMNVEV (reference sequence). The CDR3 sequence: CASSSPGLVLEQFF. Written as DNA, the CDR3 is TGTGCCAGCAGTAGCCCGGGACTAGTACTTGAGCAGTTCTTC.

At least ten counts were recorded for this clonotype. The V call is TRBV6-1, the J call TRBJ1-5; a weak D match, TRBD1 (6 bases). CDR1 and CDR2 from the germline V gene are MNHNS and SASEGT. V was clipped by 8 bases and J by 2 bases, with 16 bases between them. The CDR3 has 15 amino acids. The CDR3 sequence is CASAPGTTRNQPQHF. Written as DNA, the CDR3 is TGTGCCAGCGCGCCGGGGACAACGCGCAATCAGCCCCAGCATTTT.

The rearrangement links TRBV19 to TRBJ2-1, with 8 bases that match TRBD1. J gave up 4 bases and V 4 bases, and 9 bases lay outside the gene matches. CDR1 and CDR2 (germline): LNHDA, SQIVND (reference sequence). CDR3 length equals 16 residues. The CDR3: CASSTGGQATYNEQFF. For the CDR3, the DNA is TGTGCCAGTAGTACTGGGGGACAGGCCACATACAATGAGCAGTTCTTC.

The sample holds many counts of this clonotype. The chain employs TRBV6-5 and TRBJ2-1, with D possibly TRBD2 on 5 matching bases. The CDR3 loop spans 15 amino acids. Per the germline V gene, CDR1 is MNHEY and CDR2 is SVGAGI. V was pared by 2 bases and J by 6 bases, with 14 bases between. The CDR3 protein is CASSYEGAESNEQFF. CDR3 coding DNA: TGTGCCAGCAGTTACGAGGGCGCGGAATCCAATGAGCAGTTCTTC.

This clonotype was seen many times. V and J are TRBV6-1 and TRBJ2-5; a possible D gene is TRBD1 (6 bases). TRBJ2-7 explains the end of the DNA better; the J call may be wrong. This CDR3 is built from 14 residues. Germline values: CDR1 MNHNS, CDR2 SASEGT. The DNA for the CDR3 is TGTGCCAGCAGCGATTGGACAGTCTCCTACGAGCAGTACTTC. It codes for CASSDWTVSYEQYF.

This clonotype was recorded at least ten times. The chain combines TRBV6-1 with TRBJ1-2; 8 nucleotides match TRBD1. V lost 7 bases and J lost 3; bases outside the gene matches: 4. Germline V lookup: CDR1 MNHNS, CDR2 SASEGT. The CDR3 covers 13 residues. The CDR3 coding sequence is TGTGCCAGCACCGGACAGGGACACTATGGCTACACCTTC. Translating gives CASTGQGHYGYTF.

This clonotype was detected only a few times. The chain has TRBV29-1 and TRBJ2-5; D is unresolved. The DNA matches TRBJ2-7 better at its end, which makes the J call doubtful. The CDR3 is made up of 11 amino acids. CDR1 is SQVTM and CDR2 is ANQGSEA in the germline V gene. CDR3 loop: CSVETGYEQYF. CDR3 DNA sequence: TGCAGCGTTGAGACGGGTTACGAGCAGTACTTC.

Details on this clonotype: The junction departs from germline at one end; a sequencing error may be responsible. The chain recombines TRBV4-1 with TRBJ2-4; TRBD1 or TRBD2 may be the D gene (6 bases each). Germline lookup yields CDR1 MGHRA and CDR2 YSYEKL. This CDR3 is 18 amino acids long. CDR3 nucleotides: TGCGCCAGCAGCCACGGAGACTGGGGGCTGGGAGGCAAAAACATGCAGTACTTC. Translation: CASSHGDWGLGGKNMQYF.

This rearrangement joins TRBV10-2 to TRBJ1-1; 10 nucleotides agree with TRBD1. The germline V gene has CDR1 WSHSY and CDR2 SAAADI. The CDR3 length is 13 residues. V was clipped by 9 bases and J by 4 bases; unmatched bases: 5. This chain's CDR3 is CASSGQGGTEAFF. CDR3 in DNA: TGCGCCAGTTCCGGACAGGGGGGCACTGAAGCTTTCTTT.

In its sample, this clonotype is medium-sized (0.01 to 0.1%). The rearrangement uses TRBV6-1 and TRBJ1-1, with D uncertain. The V end was cut by 6 bases, the J end by 1 base, with 12 bases between. The CDR3 has 14 amino acids. Germline lookup yields CDR1 MNHNS and CDR2 SASEGT. The CDR3 region is CASSLSGSNTEAFF. In DNA form, the CDR3 reads TGTGCCAGCAGCCTATCTGGGTCGAACACTGAAGCTTTCTTT.

This chain uses TRBV6-5 with TRBJ1-2; D remains unclear. CDR3 size: 13 residues. Germline CDR1 is MNHEY and CDR2 is SVGAGI. With 4 bases removed from V and 8 bases from J, the gap between germline ends came to 14 bases. In DNA, the CDR3 is TGTGCCAGCAGTTTAGCCTGGAATGGGGGCTACACCTTC. Translated, it gives CASSLAWNGGYTF.

This clonotype was counted many times. The chain recombines TRBV7-2 with TRBJ2-3; 9 positions match TRBD1. This CDR3 is 14 amino acids long. Germline V CDR1 and CDR2: SGHTA, FQGNSA. The trim removed 5 bases at V and 1 base at J, leaving 1 base unmatched. CDR3 protein: CASSRTGGTDTQYF. DNA of the CDR3: TGTGCCAGCAGCCGGACAGGGGGCACAGATACGCAGTATTTT.

The CDR3 region has the DNA TGTGCCAGCAGTGGGCGGGGGGGGGGGGAGACCCAGTACTTC. Protein product: CASSGRGGGETQYF. The rearrangement joins TRBV6-1 to TRBJ2-5; 9 nucleotides line up with TRBD2. Germline V lookup: CDR1 MNHNS, CDR2 SASEGT. Trimming at V came to 4 bases and at J to 5 bases, leaving 5 bases not matched to a gene. This CDR3 comprises 14 residues.

This clonotype has more than one count but fewer than ten. The chain carries TRBV4-2 and TRBJ2-3; TRBD1 matches at 10 bases. Losses at the gene ends were 4 bases for V and 6 bases for J; bases not matched to a gene: 7. Germline-derived CDR1 and CDR2 are LGHNA and YNFKEQ. The CDR3 has 15 amino acids. CDR3 in DNA: TGTGCCAGCAGCCGAGGACAGGGGGATTCGGATACGCAGTATTTT. It translates to CASSRGQGDSDTQYF.

A word on this clonotype: A read error may produce the germline difference seen at one junction end. The chain recombines TRBV6-8 with TRBJ2-4; a weak D match, TRBD2 (6 bases). The CDR3 runs to 16 residues. Germline V gene data show CDR1 as MNHGY and CDR2 as SAAAGT. The CDR3 nucleotides read TGTCCCAGCAGCGACCCGGGGCGGGGAGCCAAAGACACGCAGTACTTC. It translates to CPSSDPGRGAKDTQYF.

There are many counts of this clonotype. This chain links TRBV3-1 with TRBJ2-1; 12 bases fit TRBD2. CDR3 length: 15 amino acids. Looked up from germline, CDR1 is LGHDT and CDR2 is YNNKEL (reference sequence). Trimming at V came to 0 bases and at J to 9 bases, leaving 3 bases not matched to a gene. The CDR3, as DNA: TGTGCCAGCAGCCAAGATGCTAGCGGGGGGGCTGAGCAGTTCTTC. Translated, it gives CASSQDASGGAEQFF.